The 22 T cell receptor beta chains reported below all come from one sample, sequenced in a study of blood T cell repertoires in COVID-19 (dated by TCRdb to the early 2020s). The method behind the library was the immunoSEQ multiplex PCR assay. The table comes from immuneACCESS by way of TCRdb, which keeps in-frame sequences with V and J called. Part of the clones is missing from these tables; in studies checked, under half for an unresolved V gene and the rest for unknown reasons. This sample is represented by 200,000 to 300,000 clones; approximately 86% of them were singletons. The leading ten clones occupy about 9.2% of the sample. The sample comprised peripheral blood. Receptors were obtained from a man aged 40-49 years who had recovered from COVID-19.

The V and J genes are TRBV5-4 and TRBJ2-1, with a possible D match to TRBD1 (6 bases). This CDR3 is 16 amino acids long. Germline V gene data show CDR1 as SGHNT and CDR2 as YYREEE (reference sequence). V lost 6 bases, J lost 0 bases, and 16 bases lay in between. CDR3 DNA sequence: TGTGCCAGCAATCTGAGGGGGATTAGCTCCTACAATGAGCAGTTCTTC. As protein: CASNLRGISSYNEQFF. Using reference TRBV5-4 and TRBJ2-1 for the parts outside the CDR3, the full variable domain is ETGVTQSPTHLIKTRGQQVTLRCSSQSGHNTVSWYQQALGQGPQFIFQYYREEENGRGNFPPRFSGLQFPNYSSELNVNALELDDSALYLCASNLRGISSYNEQFFGPGTRLTVL.

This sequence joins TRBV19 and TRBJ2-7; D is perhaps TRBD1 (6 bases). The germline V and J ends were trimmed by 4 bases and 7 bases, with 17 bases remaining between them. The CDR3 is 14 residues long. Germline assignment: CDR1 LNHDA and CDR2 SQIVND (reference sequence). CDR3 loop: CASSRDANQGEQYF. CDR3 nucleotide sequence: TGTGCCAGTAGTAGGGACGCGAACCAGGGGGAGCAGTACTTC.

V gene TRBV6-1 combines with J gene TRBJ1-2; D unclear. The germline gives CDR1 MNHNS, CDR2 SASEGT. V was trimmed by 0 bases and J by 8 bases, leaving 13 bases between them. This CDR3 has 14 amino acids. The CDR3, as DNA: TGTGCCAGCAGTGAAGCGGAGAGGGCGGGAGGCTACACCTTC. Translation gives CASSEAERAGGYTF.

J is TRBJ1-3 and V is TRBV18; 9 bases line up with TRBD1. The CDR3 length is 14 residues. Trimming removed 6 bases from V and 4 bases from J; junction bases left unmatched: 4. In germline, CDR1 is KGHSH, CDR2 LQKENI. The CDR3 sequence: CASSWDRAGNTIYF. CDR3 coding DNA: TGTGCCAGCTCGTGGGACAGGGCGGGAAACACCATATATTTT.

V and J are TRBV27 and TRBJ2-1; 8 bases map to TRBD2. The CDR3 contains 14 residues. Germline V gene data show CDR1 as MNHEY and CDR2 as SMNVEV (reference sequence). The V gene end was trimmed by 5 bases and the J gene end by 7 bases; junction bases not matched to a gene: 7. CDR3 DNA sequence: TGTGCCAGCAGTACGCGGGGGGCTATGAATGAGCAGTTCTTC. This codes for CASSTRGAMNEQFF.

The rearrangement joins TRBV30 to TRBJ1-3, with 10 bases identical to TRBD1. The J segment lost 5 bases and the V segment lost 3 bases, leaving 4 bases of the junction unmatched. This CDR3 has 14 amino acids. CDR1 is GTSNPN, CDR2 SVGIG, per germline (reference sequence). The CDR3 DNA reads TGTGCCTGGAGCTTGGGACAGGGGAGAAACACCATATATTTT. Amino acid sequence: CAWSLGQGRNTIYF.

This CDR3 reads CASSDRTGDEQYF. The CDR3 bases are TGTGCCAGTAGTGATCGGACAGGGGACGAGCAGTACTTC. This sequence joins TRBV19 and TRBJ2-7; 9 bases are a match to TRBD1. Germline-derived CDR1 and CDR2 are LNHDA and SQIVND (reference sequence). This CDR3 contains 13 residues. V gave up 5 bases and J gave up 5 bases; unmatched junction bases: 4. The whole variable domain, remainder taken from reference TRBV19 and TRBJ2-7, is DGGITQSPKYLFRKEGQNVTLSCEQNLNHDAMYWYRQDPGQGLRLIYYSQIVNDFQKGDIAEGYSVSREKKESFPLTVTSAQKNPTAFYLCASSDRTGDEQYFGPGTRLTVT.

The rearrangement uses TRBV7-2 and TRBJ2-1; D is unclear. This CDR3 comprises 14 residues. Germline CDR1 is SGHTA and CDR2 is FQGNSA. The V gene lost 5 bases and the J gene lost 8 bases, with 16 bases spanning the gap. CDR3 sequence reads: CASSPQTGWDEQFF. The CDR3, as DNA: TGTGCCAGCAGCCCACAGACCGGTTGGGATGAGCAGTTCTTC.

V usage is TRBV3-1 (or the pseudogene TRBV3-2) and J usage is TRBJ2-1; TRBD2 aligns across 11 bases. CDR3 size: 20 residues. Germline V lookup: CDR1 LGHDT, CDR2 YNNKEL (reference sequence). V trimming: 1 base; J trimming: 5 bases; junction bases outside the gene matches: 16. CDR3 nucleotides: TGTGCCAGCAGCCAAGCTATCCAAGTTAGCGGGGGGGCCGGGGACAATGAGCAGTTCTTC. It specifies CASSQAIQVSGGAGDNEQFF.

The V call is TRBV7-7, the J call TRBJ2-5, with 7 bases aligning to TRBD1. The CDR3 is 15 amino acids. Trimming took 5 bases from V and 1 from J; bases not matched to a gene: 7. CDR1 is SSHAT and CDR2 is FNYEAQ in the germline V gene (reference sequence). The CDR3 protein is CASSPQGLGQETQYF. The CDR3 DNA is TGTGCCAGCAGCCCACAGGGGTTAGGCCAAGAGACCCAGTACTTC.

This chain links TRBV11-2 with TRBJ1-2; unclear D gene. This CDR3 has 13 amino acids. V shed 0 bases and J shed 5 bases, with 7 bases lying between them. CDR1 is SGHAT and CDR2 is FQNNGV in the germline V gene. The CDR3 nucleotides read TGTGCCAGCAGCTTAGAGCAGAATTATGGCTACACCTTC. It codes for CASSLEQNYGYTF.

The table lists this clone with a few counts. The CDR3 DNA follows: TGCGCCAGCAGCCAAGACGGGATTCAGGACAATGAAAAACTGTTTTTT. Translation gives CASSQDGIQDNEKLFF. The chain employs TRBV4-3 and TRBJ1-4; the D is unclear. CDR1 and CDR2 from the germline V gene are LGHNA and YSLEER. V gave up 0 bases and J gave up 5 bases, with 13 bases separating them. This CDR3 contains 16 residues.

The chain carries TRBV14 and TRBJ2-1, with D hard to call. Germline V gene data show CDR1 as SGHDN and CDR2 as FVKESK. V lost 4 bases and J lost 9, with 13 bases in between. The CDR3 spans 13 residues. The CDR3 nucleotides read TGTGCCAGCAGCCTAGTAGTGCCCGGTGAGCAGTTCTTC. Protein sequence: CASSLVVPGEQFF.

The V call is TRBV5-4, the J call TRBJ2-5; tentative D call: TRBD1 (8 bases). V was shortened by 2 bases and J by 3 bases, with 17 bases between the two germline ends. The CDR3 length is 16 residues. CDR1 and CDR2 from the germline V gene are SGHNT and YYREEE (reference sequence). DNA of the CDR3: TGTGCCAGCAGCTTAGCTCACAGGGGGGGAAAAGAGACCCAGTACTTC. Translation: CASSLAHRGGKETQYF.

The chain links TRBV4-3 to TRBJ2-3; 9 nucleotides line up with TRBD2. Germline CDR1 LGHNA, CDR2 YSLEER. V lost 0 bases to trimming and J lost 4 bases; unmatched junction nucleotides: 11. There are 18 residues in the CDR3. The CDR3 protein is CASSQEAGPSGVPDTQYF. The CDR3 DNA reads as TGCGCCAGCAGCCAAGAGGCTGGTCCTAGCGGGGTGCCAGATACGCAGTATTTT.

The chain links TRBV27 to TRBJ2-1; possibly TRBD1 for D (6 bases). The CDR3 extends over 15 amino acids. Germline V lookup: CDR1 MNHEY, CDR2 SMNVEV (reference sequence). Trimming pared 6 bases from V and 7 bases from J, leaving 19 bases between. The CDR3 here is CASRPVPGVGNEQFF. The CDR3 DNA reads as TGTGCCAGCAGACCCGTCCCAGGGGTTGGTAATGAGCAGTTCTTC.

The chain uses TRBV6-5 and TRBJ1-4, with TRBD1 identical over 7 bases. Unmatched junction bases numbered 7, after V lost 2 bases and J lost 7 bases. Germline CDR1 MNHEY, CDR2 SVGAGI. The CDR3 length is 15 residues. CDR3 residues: CASSYKRTGSEKLFF. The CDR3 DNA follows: TGTGCCAGCAGTTACAAAAGGACAGGTTCTGAAAAACTGTTTTTT.

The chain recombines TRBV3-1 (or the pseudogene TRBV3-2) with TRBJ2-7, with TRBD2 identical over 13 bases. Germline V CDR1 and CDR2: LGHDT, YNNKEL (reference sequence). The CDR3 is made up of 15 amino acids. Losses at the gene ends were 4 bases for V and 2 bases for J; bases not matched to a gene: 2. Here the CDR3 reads CASSRTSGGTYEQYF. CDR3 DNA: TGTGCCAGCAGCCGGACTAGCGGGGGTACCTACGAGCAGTACTTC.

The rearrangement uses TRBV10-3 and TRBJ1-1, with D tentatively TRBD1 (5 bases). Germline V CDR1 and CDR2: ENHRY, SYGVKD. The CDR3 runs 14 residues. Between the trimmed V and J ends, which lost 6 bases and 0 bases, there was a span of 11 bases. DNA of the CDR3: TGTGCCATCAGCCCACAGGAGATGAACACTGAAGCTTTCTTT. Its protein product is CAISPQEMNTEAFF.

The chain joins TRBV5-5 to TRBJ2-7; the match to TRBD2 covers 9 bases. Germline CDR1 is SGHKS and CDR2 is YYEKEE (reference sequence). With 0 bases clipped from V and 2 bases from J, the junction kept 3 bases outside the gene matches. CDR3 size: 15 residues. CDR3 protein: CASSLDGGGAYEQYF. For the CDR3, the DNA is TGTGCCAGCAGCTTGGACGGCGGGGGGGCCTACGAGCAGTACTTC.

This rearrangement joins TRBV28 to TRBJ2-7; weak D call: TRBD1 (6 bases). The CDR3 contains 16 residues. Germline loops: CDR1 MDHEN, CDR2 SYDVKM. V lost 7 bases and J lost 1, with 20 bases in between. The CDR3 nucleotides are TGTGCCAGCAATTTTTCCCCAGGGGAAATATCCTACGAGCAGTACTTC. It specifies CASNFSPGEISYEQYF.

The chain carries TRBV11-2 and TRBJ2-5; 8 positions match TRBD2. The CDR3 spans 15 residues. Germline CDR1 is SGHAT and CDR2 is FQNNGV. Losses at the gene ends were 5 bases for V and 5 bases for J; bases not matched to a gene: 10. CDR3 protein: CASSAGLAFSETQYF. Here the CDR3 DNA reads TGTGCCAGCAGCGCAGGACTAGCTTTCTCGGAGACCCAGTACTTC.